These T cell receptor beta chains were read from a single sample in a study of cytotoxic CD8 clonotypes in ibrutinib-treated CLL. Repertoires were generated with immunoSEQ multiplex PCR, while TCRdb's copy carries only in-frame clones and drops some. The table records approximately 120,000 clones, approximately 81% of them present only once. The sample in question was PBMCs, obtained after 24 months of ibrutinib treatment. These receptors were obtained from a human donor with chronic lymphocytic leukemia. Each CDR3 is given with its conserved first and last residue. The order of the fields is V gene, J gene, clone size, D gene, CDR3 protein, CDR3 DNA. The D gene is left open where the match is weak. Rows give clone size only sometimes, using once, few, many, or a class for an expanded clone.

TRBV30	TRBJ1-2	-	TRBD1	CAWSPGGGWGQARGYTF	TGTGCCTGGAGCCCCGGAGGTGGCTGGGGACAGGCTAGAGGCTACACCTTC
TRBV7-9	TRBJ2-7	-	TRBD1	CASSPPGQGRYEQYF	TGTGCCAGCAGCCCCCCGGGACAGGGTAGGTACGAGCAGTACTTC
TRBV5-5	TRBJ2-1	few	-	CASSLRNEQFF	TGTGCCAGCAGCCTCAGGAATGAGCAGTTCTTC
TRBV19	TRBJ2-7	-	-	CASSRNRDPGEQYF	TGTGCCAGTAGTAGAAACCGGGACCCAGGCGAGCAGTACTTC
TRBV28	TRBJ2-3	-	-	CASSFDGGDGTDTQYF	TGTGCCAGCAGTTTCGATGGCGGGGACGGCACAGATACGCAGTATTTT
TRBV6-5	TRBJ2-7	-	TRBD1	CASRRTGVGSYEQYF	TGTGCCAGCAGGAGGACAGGGGTCGGCTCCTACGAGCAGTACTTC
TRBV7-2	TRBJ2-7	-	TRBD1	CASSPSGQIYEQYF	TGTGCCAGCAGCCCGTCGGGACAGATCTACGAGCAGTACTTC
TRBV4-1	TRBJ2-1	-	-	CASSQDLYGPPQYNEQFF	TGCGCCAGCAGCCAAGATCTTTACGGACCCCCTCAATACAATGAGCAGTTCTTC
TRBV5-6	TRBJ1-2	-	-	CASSLASGAAGYTF	TGTGCCAGCAGCTTGGCCTCGGGGGCGGCCGGCTACACCTTC
TRBV10-3	TRBJ1-4	-	TRBD1	CAIGRAGTGEKLFF	TGTGCCATCGGACGGGCCGGGACAGGGGAAAAACTGTTTTTT
TRBV10-3	TRBJ1-5	once	-	CAISRTDGQPQHF	TGTGCCATCAGCCGGACAGACGGTCAGCCCCAGCATTTT
TRBV5-5	TRBJ1-3	-	-	CASSYGQPGNTIYF	TGTGCCAGCAGCTACGGACAGCCGGGAAACACCATATATTTT
TRBV2	TRBJ2-1	-	-	CASKGGVYNEQFF	TGTGCCAGCAAGGGGGGAGTCTACAATGAGCAGTTCTTC
TRBV29-1	TRBJ1-1	once	-	CSVARDTENTEAFF	TGCAGCGTTGCGCGGGACACCGAGAACACTGAAGCTTTCTTT
TRBV10-3	TRBJ1-5	-	TRBD1	CAIPGWTGLSNQPQHF	TGTGCCATCCCGGGGTGGACAGGGCTTAGCAATCAGCCCCAGCATTTT
TRBV21-1	TRBJ2-2	-	-	CASSKDAGLVALNTNTGELFF	TGTGCCAGCAGCAAAGACGCGGGACTAGTAGCCCTTAACACGAACACCGGGGAGCTGTTTTTT
TRBV19	TRBJ1-5	-	-	CASSTQSNQPQHF	TGTGCCAGTAGTACCCAAAGCAATCAGCCCCAGCATTTT
TRBV4-3	TRBJ2-7	-	-	CASSQDLRGFPYEQYF	TGCGCCAGCAGCCAAGATCTCAGGGGATTTCCCTACGAGCAGTACTTC
TRBV9	TRBJ1-1	few	-	CASSVSPQRTEAFF	TGTGCCAGCAGCGTGAGTCCACAGAGGACTGAAGCTTTCTTT
TRBV6-5	TRBJ2-1	few	-	CASSRGGPGGEQFF	TGTGCCAGCAGCCGCGGGGGTCCAGGGGGGGAGCAGTTCTTC
TRBV6-5	TRBJ2-7	-	-	CASSYSGGSYEQYF	TGTGCCAGCAGTTACTCGGGGGGATCCTACGAGCAGTACTTC
TRBV6-1	TRBJ1-4	few	-	CASSEVSGRTNEKLFF	TGTGCCAGCAGTGAAGTGTCGGGCAGAACTAATGAAAAACTGTTTTTT
TRBV12-5	TRBJ2-1	-	-	CASGLTGRGFGFRTIRYNEQFF	TGTGCTAGTGGTTTGACCGGGCGCGGGTTTGGTTTTCGCACTATTCGGTACAATGAGCAGTTCTTC
TRBV5-1	TRBJ2-3	-	-	CASSLVQGGDTQYF	TGCGCCAGCAGCTTGGTCCAGGGCGGAGATACGCAGTATTTT
TRBV9	TRBJ1-2	few	-	CASSVGFYGYTF	TGTGCCAGCAGCGTAGGCTTTTATGGCTACACCTTC
TRBV5-1	TRBJ2-7	-	-	CASSLGPTTSYEQYF	TGCGCCAGCAGCTTGGGACCGACGACATCCTACGAGCAGTACTTC
TRBV19	TRBJ1-1	few	-	CATSVGDTEAFF	TGTGCCACCTCGGTTGGGGACACTGAAGCTTTCTTT
TRBV6-7	TRBJ2-7	many	-	CASSEGGPLEEQYF	TGTGCCAGCAGTGAAGGGGGGCCTCTCGAAGAGCAGTACTTC
TRBV7-3	TRBJ2-2	-	-	CASSRDYTGELFF	TGTGCCAGCAGTCGGGACTACACCGGGGAGCTGTTTTTT
TRBV12-1	TRBJ2-1	-	-	CASSLAAGTGNYNEQFF	TGTGCCAGCAGCTTGGCCGCCGGGACAGGGAACTACAATGAGCAGTTCTTC